This entry concerns a single T cell receptor (beta chain). Germline CDR1 and CDR2: MNHNS and SASEGT. V was cut by 0 bases and J by 11 bases, with 13 bases left in between. The CDR3 sequence is 13 residues long. This record comes from a study of blood T cell repertoires in COVID-19. Study overall: Acute and convalescent COVID-19 specimens originated in the United States, Italy and Spain. From T cells, B-cell-depleted T cells, or PBMCs came the material, which was cDNA or gDNA.

Authors' processing steps: From reference gene primer amplification, estimates of nucleated cell counts were derived. The assay was immunoSEQ multiplex PCR, and TCRdb's table has in-frame clones only and misses some. V, J and clone size reflect that table, while D and trimming were determined from the DNA. The sample yields 140,000 or so clones, about 80% seen once. The origin of this receptor is a woman aged 80 or older with acute or convalescent COVID-19. The sequencing input was peripheral blood. V gene TRBV6-1 combines with J gene TRBJ1-1; D gene ambiguous. CDR3 amino acids: CASSEAVFRYAFF. CDR3 bases: TGTGCCAGCAGTGAAGCGGTCTTCCGGTACGCTTTCTTT.